These 12 T cell receptor beta chains were all obtained from the same sample, sequenced in a study of blood T cell repertoires in COVID-19. Data came from immunoSEQ multiplex PCR; TCRdb stores just in-frame clones and leaves some out. The sample gives a few hundred thousand clones, roughly 90% of which show up once; roughly 16% is in the top ten. Source material: PBMCs or T cells enriched from blood (not recorded which). The receptor set was obtained from a young man who had been exposed to COVID-19.

The V gene is TRBV18, the J gene TRBJ2-5; D is possibly TRBD2 (5 bases). This CDR3 contains 13 residues. V shed 0 bases and J shed 5 bases, with 7 bases lying between them. Germline V gene lookup returns CDR1 KGHSH and CDR2 LQKENI. The CDR3 coding sequence is TGTGCCAGCTCACCACCGAGCGGCGAGACCCAGTACTTC. Protein product: CASSPPSGETQYF.

The chain links TRBV6-1 to TRBJ2-2; 8 bases map to TRBD2. CDR1 MNHNS and CDR2 SASEGT come from the germline V gene. The CDR3 runs to 17 residues. The ends lost 4 bases at V and 0 bases at J; junction bases unmatched: 7. CDR3 region: CASSGPLSGANTGELFF. CDR3 sequence (DNA): TGTGCCAGCAGTGGGCCTCTTAGCGGGGCGAACACCGGGGAGCTGTTTTTT.

The V call is TRBV5-1, the J call TRBJ1-3; 9 positions match TRBD1. In germline, CDR1 is SGHRS, CDR2 YFSETQ. V gave up 4 bases and J gave up 4 bases; unmatched junction bases: 6. The CDR3 is 15 amino acids. The CDR3: CASSPGTGLGNTIYF. In DNA, the CDR3 is TGCGCCAGCAGCCCGGGGACAGGGCTCGGAAACACCATATATTTT.

This clone was detected once. The chain links TRBV7-8 to TRBJ2-7; 7 nucleotides match TRBD1. With V trimmed by 2 bases and J by 3 bases, 4 bases remained unmatched. The CDR3 covers 14 residues. CDR1 is SGHVS and CDR2 is FQNEAQ in the germline V gene. CDR3 amino acids: CASSLIRDSYEQYF. The CDR3 nucleotides are TGTGCCAGCAGCTTAATTAGGGACAGCTACGAGCAGTACTTC.

This clone has only a few counts. The chain employs TRBV10-3 and TRBJ2-3; unclear D gene. Germline CDR1 and CDR2: ENHRY and SYGVKD. Trimming removed 4 bases at V and 2 bases at J, with 7 bases between. The CDR3 covers 13 residues. The CDR3: CAISVLPTDTQYF. The CDR3 coding sequence is TGTGCCATCAGTGTACTCCCCACAGATACGCAGTATTTT.

The chain has TRBV27 and TRBJ1-3; D is undetermined. Looked up from germline, CDR1 is MNHEY and CDR2 is SMNVEV (reference sequence). The CDR3 loop spans 15 amino acids. V gave up 6 bases and J gave up 0 bases, with 12 bases separating them. The CDR3 loop reads CASSFQFSSGNTIYF. As DNA, the CDR3 is TGTGCCAGCAGCTTTCAATTTAGCTCTGGAAACACCATATATTTT.

V is TRBV3-1 (or the pseudogene TRBV3-2) and J is TRBJ1-5; possibly TRBD1 for D (5 bases). Germline values: CDR1 LGHDT, CDR2 YNNKEL (reference sequence). The CDR3 extends over 16 amino acids. Trimming left V 1 base short and J 6 bases short, with 16 bases between. CDR3 DNA: TGTGCCAGCAGCCAAGGGGTCAGGGTGCGGGGTCAGCCCCAGCATTTT. Translation: CASSQGVRVRGQPQHF.

The gene calls are TRBV5-4 and TRBJ1-2; 9 positions agree with TRBD1. V shed 4 bases and J 2 bases; nucleotides not matched to a gene: 3. This CDR3 has 14 amino acids. CDR1 and CDR2 (germline): SGHNT, YYREEE (reference sequence). Written as DNA, the CDR3 is TGTGCCAGCAGCGCCGGGACAGGGAACTATGGCTACACCTTC. The encoded protein is CASSAGTGNYGYTF.

V gene TRBV7-9 combines with J gene TRBJ1-1; TRBD1 might be the D (5 bases). CDR3 size: 14 residues. V was clipped by 5 bases and J by 5 bases, with 15 bases between them. Germline CDR1 SEHNR, CDR2 FQNEAQ (reference sequence). The CDR3 here is CASSPRDLGTEAFF. In nucleotides, the CDR3 is TGTGCCAGCAGCCCCCGGGACTTAGGGACTGAAGCTTTCTTT.

V and J are TRBV3-1 (or the pseudogene TRBV3-2) and TRBJ1-2, with D uncertain. V was pared by 0 bases and J by 5 bases, with 10 bases between. Germline V gene sequence: CDR1 LGHDT, CDR2 YNNKEL (reference sequence). This CDR3 region has 14 residues. CDR3 coding DNA: TGTGCCAGCAGCCAAGAGCTGGCGGTTTATGGCTACACCTTC. Translated, it gives CASSQELAVYGYTF.

The chain links TRBV5-6 to TRBJ1-6; D uncertain. From germline, CDR1 is SGHDT and CDR2 YYEEEE. V was cut by 3 bases and J by 5 bases, with 12 bases left in between. The CDR3 is made up of 15 amino acids. The CDR3 nucleotides read TGTGCCAGCAGCTACCCCCGACTACATAATTCACCCCTCCACTTT. Its translation is CASSYPRLHNSPLHF.

Here the CDR3 reads CASSAFSDQPQHF. CDR3 DNA sequence: TGTGCCAGCAGCGCCTTCTCGGATCAGCCCCAGCATTTT. The chain carries TRBV7-2 and TRBJ1-5; the D is unclear. The germline CDR1 and CDR2 sequences are SGHTA and FQGNSA. This CDR3 is built from 13 residues. Deletions cut 5 bases from V and 5 bases from J, with 10 bases between.